The rows below give T cell receptor beta chains drawn from one sample of a study of blood T cell repertoires in COVID-19. The method was immunoSEQ multiplex PCR; TCRdb's version includes in-frame clones alone and lacks a portion of them. Of around 300,000 clones listed, roughly 88% were seen once; the top ten hold about 8.5%. The sequenced material came from peripheral blood. Source of these receptors: a man aged 18 to 35 with active or convalescent COVID-19. The CDR3 runs from the conserved cysteine through the conserved F or W. The order of the fields is V gene, CDR3 length, clone size, D gene, J gene, CDR3 DNA, CDR3 protein. The D gene is left open where the match is weak. Clone sizes are given selectively: once, few, many, or a class where the clone is expanded.

v_call: TRBV4-1
cdr3_length: 16
clone_size: few
d_call: .
j_call: TRBJ1-2
cdr3_nt: TGCGCCAGCAGCCTCTTTATGGGGCCTGGCTTACGCGGCTACACCTTC
cdr3_aa: CASSLFMGPGLRGYTF

v_call: TRBV13
cdr3_length: 12
clone_size: .
d_call: TRBD1
j_call: TRBJ2-1
cdr3_nt: TGTGCCAGCAGCTCGACAGGGTCTGAGCAGTTCTTC
cdr3_aa: CASSSTGSEQFF

v_call: TRBV14
cdr3_length: 16
clone_size: .
d_call: .
j_call: TRBJ2-2
cdr3_nt: TGTGCCAGCAGCCAATTCTTGGAGGGTAGTCCCGGGGAGCTGTTTTTT
cdr3_aa: CASSQFLEGSPGELFF

v_call: TRBV10-1
cdr3_length: 16
clone_size: .
d_call: TRBD1
j_call: TRBJ2-7
cdr3_nt: TGCGCCAGCAGTGAGTTCGTGACAGGGAGTTCCTACGAGCAGTACTTC
cdr3_aa: CASSEFVTGSSYEQYF

v_call: TRBV7-9
cdr3_length: 15
clone_size: .
d_call: TRBD1
j_call: TRBJ1-6
cdr3_nt: TGTGCCAGCAGCTTAGAGGCAGGGGGGAATTCACCCCTCCACTTT
cdr3_aa: CASSLEAGGNSPLHF

v_call: TRBV27
cdr3_length: 15
clone_size: few
d_call: .
j_call: TRBJ2-7
cdr3_nt: TGTGCCAGCAGTTCGTGGCCTCTCGATATGTACAAGCAGTACTTC
cdr3_aa: CASSSWPLDMYKQYF

v_call: TRBV3-1/TRBV3-2
cdr3_length: 14
clone_size: .
d_call: TRBD1
j_call: TRBJ2-7
cdr3_nt: TGTGCCAGCAGCCAAGAAGGAACAGGGGGCGAGCAGTACTTC
cdr3_aa: CASSQEGTGGEQYF

v_call: TRBV19
cdr3_length: 13
clone_size: .
d_call: .
j_call: TRBJ1-5
cdr3_nt: TGTGCCAGTAGTATCTCTCAGAATCAGCCCCAGCATTTT
cdr3_aa: CASSISQNQPQHF

v_call: TRBV18
cdr3_length: 17
clone_size: .
d_call: TRBD1
j_call: TRBJ1-3
cdr3_nt: TGTGCCAGCTCAACACAGGGGGCTAGATATTCTGGAAACACCATATATTTT
cdr3_aa: CASSTQGARYSGNTIYF

v_call: TRBV27
cdr3_length: 16
clone_size: .
d_call: TRBD2
j_call: TRBJ2-7
cdr3_nt: TGTGCCAGCAGTTCCCCCCGACTAGCGGGGGTAAAGGGGCAGTACTTC
cdr3_aa: CASSSPRLAGVKGQYF

v_call: TRBV18
cdr3_length: 13
clone_size: .
d_call: .
j_call: TRBJ1-5
cdr3_nt: TGTGCCAGCTCACCAGGGCCAAATCAGCCCCAGCATTTT
cdr3_aa: CASSPGPNQPQHF

v_call: TRBV4-3
cdr3_length: 15
clone_size: .
d_call: TRBD2
j_call: TRBJ2-1
cdr3_nt: TGCGCCAGCAGCCTCGGACTAGCGGTTAACAATGAGCAGTTCTTC
cdr3_aa: CASSLGLAVNNEQFF

v_call: TRBV21-1
cdr3_length: 20
clone_size: .
d_call: .
j_call: TRBJ2-1
cdr3_nt: TGTGCCAGCAGCAAAGAGGTAGCGGGGGGGCCGGATGTTTCCTACAATGAGCAGTTCTTC
cdr3_aa: CASSKEVAGGPDVSYNEQFF

v_call: TRBV13
cdr3_length: 12
clone_size: .
d_call: .
j_call: TRBJ1-5
cdr3_nt: TGTGCCAGCAGCTTTCAAAGCCAGCCCCAGCATTTT
cdr3_aa: CASSFQSQPQHF

v_call: TRBV11-2
cdr3_length: 14
clone_size: .
d_call: .
j_call: TRBJ2-7
cdr3_nt: TGTGCCAGCAGCTTAGGTCAGGTAATAGACGAGCAGTACTTC
cdr3_aa: CASSLGQVIDEQYF

v_call: TRBV9
cdr3_length: 17
clone_size: .
d_call: .
j_call: TRBJ1-1
cdr3_nt: TGTGCCAGCAGCGATCGGATGACGGGCGGGATGAACACTGAAGCTTTCTTT
cdr3_aa: CASSDRMTGGMNTEAFF

v_call: TRBV7-9
cdr3_length: 18
clone_size: .
d_call: .
j_call: TRBJ1-2
cdr3_nt: TGTGCCAGCAGCGACCTTCCCGGGACACTCGGTGGGAACTATGGCTACACCTTC
cdr3_aa: CASSDLPGTLGGNYGYTF

v_call: TRBV10-1
cdr3_length: 14
clone_size: .
d_call: .
j_call: TRBJ2-5
cdr3_nt: TGCGCCAGTGGACTGGAAAGAATCGAAGAGACCCAGTACTTC
cdr3_aa: CASGLERIEETQYF

v_call: TRBV3-1/TRBV3-2
cdr3_length: 16
clone_size: .
d_call: .
j_call: TRBJ1-1
cdr3_nt: TGTGCCAGCAGCCAAGATTTGGCCAGGGAATTCACTGAAGCTTTCTTT
cdr3_aa: CASSQDLAREFTEAFF

v_call: TRBV4-3
cdr3_length: 13
clone_size: .
d_call: .
j_call: TRBJ1-1
cdr3_nt: TGCGCCAGCAGCCAAGGTAGTGTCGCTGAAGCTTTCTTT
cdr3_aa: CASSQGSVAEAFF

v_call: TRBV9
cdr3_length: 15
clone_size: .
d_call: TRBD1
j_call: TRBJ1-2
cdr3_nt: TGTGCCAGCAGCGTGGCGACAGGGGGACTCTATGGCTACACCTTC
cdr3_aa: CASSVATGGLYGYTF

v_call: TRBV10-3
cdr3_length: 15
clone_size: .
d_call: .
j_call: TRBJ1-4
cdr3_nt: TGTGCCATCAGTGACCCGGGGGAGCGCGATGAAAAACTGTTTTTT
cdr3_aa: CAISDPGERDEKLFF

v_call: TRBV7-8
cdr3_length: 15
clone_size: .
d_call: .
j_call: TRBJ1-2
cdr3_nt: TGTGCCAGCAGTTCAACGAGACTCCCCAGCTATGGCTACACCTTC
cdr3_aa: CASSSTRLPSYGYTF

v_call: TRBV15
cdr3_length: 16
clone_size: .
d_call: TRBD1
j_call: TRBJ2-7
cdr3_nt: TGTGCCACCAGCAGCTGGGACAGGGGAACCTCCTACGAGCAGTACTTC
cdr3_aa: CATSSWDRGTSYEQYF

v_call: TRBV20-1
cdr3_length: 14
clone_size: .
d_call: .
j_call: TRBJ2-7
cdr3_nt: TGCAGTGCTAGTTGGGACTCGGCTTCCTACGAGCAGTACTTC
cdr3_aa: CSASWDSASYEQYF

v_call: TRBV6-2/TRBV6-3
cdr3_length: 14
clone_size: .
d_call: .
j_call: TRBJ1-5
cdr3_nt: TGTGCCAGCAGTTACCGTGCGACAGCTCAGCCCCAGCATTTT
cdr3_aa: CASSYRATAQPQHF

v_call: TRBV4-3
cdr3_length: 18
clone_size: few
d_call: .
j_call: TRBJ1-4
cdr3_nt: TGCGCCAGCAGCCAAGTATTTCGGCCAGGGGATGGGAATGAAAAACTGTTTTTT
cdr3_aa: CASSQVFRPGDGNEKLFF

v_call: TRBV10-3
cdr3_length: 12
clone_size: once
d_call: TRBD1
j_call: TRBJ1-1
cdr3_nt: TGTGCCATCAGGGAGACAGGGTCTGAAGCTTTCTTT
cdr3_aa: CAIRETGSEAFF

v_call: TRBV10-1
cdr3_length: 16
clone_size: .
d_call: TRBD2
j_call: TRBJ2-3
cdr3_nt: TGCGCCAGCAGTGAGTTTGGGCGGGGGGACACAGATACGCAGTATTTT
cdr3_aa: CASSEFGRGDTDTQYF

v_call: TRBV5-4
cdr3_length: 15
clone_size: few
d_call: TRBD2
j_call: TRBJ2-5
cdr3_nt: TGTGCCAGCAGCGGGGGGGAGCTTGGGCGAGAGACCCAGTACTTC
cdr3_aa: CASSGGELGRETQYF

v_call: TRBV27
cdr3_length: 12
clone_size: .
d_call: TRBD1
j_call: TRBJ1-2
cdr3_nt: TGTGCCAGCACAGCAGGGGGCCTTGGCTACACCTTC
cdr3_aa: CASTAGGLGYTF

v_call: TRBV4-3
cdr3_length: 16
clone_size: .
d_call: .
j_call: TRBJ1-2
cdr3_nt: TGCGCCAGCAGCCAAGGCTCAACCGACAACAACTATGGCTACACCTTC
cdr3_aa: CASSQGSTDNNYGYTF